A single TCR beta chain is shown here with its context. At one end the junction does not follow the germline gene, possibly because of a read error. Germline CDR1 and CDR2: KGHSH and LQKENI. The CDR3 totals 14 residues. The sample belongs to a study of blood T cell repertoires in COVID-19. Some clones are missing from TCRdb's copy, which holds only in-frame ones; the method was immunoSEQ multiplex PCR. This repertoire shows about 200,000 clones, 88% found once; its top ten account for about a sixth. The chain has TRBV18 and TRBJ1-5; D gene unclear. This clonotype was obtained from a man aged 50-60 years with COVID-19, enrolled during active disease. The sequenced material came from peripheral blood. The CDR3 region has the DNA TGTGCCAGCTCCCCACGAGAGAGCAATCAGCCCCAGCATTTT. Amino acids: CASSPRESNQPQHF.